Shown below are 26 T cell receptor beta chains from a single sample sequenced in a study of blood T cell repertoires in COVID-19. Repertoires were generated with immunoSEQ multiplex PCR, while TCRdb's copy carries only in-frame clones and drops some. The data hold about 90,000 clones, with around four fifths observed a single time. Sequencing input: peripheral blood. These TCRs come from an elderly woman with acute or convalescent COVID-19.

This clone occurred a few times. The CDR3 bases are TGCGCCAGCAGCCAGGACTACTACAATGAGCAGTTCTTC. It specifies CASSQDYYNEQFF. The chain carries TRBV4-3 and TRBJ2-1; D might be TRBD2 (6 bases). Germline V gene data show CDR1 as LGHNA and CDR2 as YSLEER. Trimming cost V 3 bases and J 3 bases, with 6 bases left between them. CDR3 length: 13 residues.

The chain carries TRBV5-6 and TRBJ1-1; possible D gene TRBD1, 5 bases. Germline V gene lookup returns CDR1 SGHDT and CDR2 YYEEEE. The CDR3 runs to 15 residues. Trimming removed 0 bases from V and 5 bases from J, with 14 bases in between. DNA of the CDR3: TGTGCCAGCAGCTTGGATCCGTGGGGGGAAACTGAAGCTTTCTTT. Protein sequence: CASSLDPWGETEAFF.

Worth noting for this clone: The germline gene is not matched at one end of the junction; a read error may be the cause. The chain combines TRBV7-7 with TRBJ2-1; the D gene is possibly TRBD1 (7 bases). The CDR3 loop spans 15 amino acids. Germline CDR1 reads SSHAT; CDR2 reads FNYEAQ (reference sequence). The CDR3 DNA follows: TGTGCTAGCAGCTTAGGAGGGACAGTTAACAATGAGCAGTTCTTC. Encoded protein: CASSLGGTVNNEQFF.

V and J are TRBV7-3 and TRBJ2-4; 9 bases map to TRBD2. The V gene's germline CDR1 is SGHTA and CDR2 FQGTGA. J lost 1 base, V lost 5 bases, and 6 bases had no gene match. There are 16 residues in the CDR3. CDR3 residues: CASSISGSTAKNIQYF. For the CDR3, the DNA is TGTGCCAGCAGCATTAGCGGGAGCACGGCCAAAAACATTCAGTACTTC.

This sequence joins TRBV28 and TRBJ2-3, with TRBD1 as a possible D gene (6 bases). Trimming shortened V by 11 bases and J by 6 bases, and 21 bases separated the two germline ends. CDR3 length: 14 residues. In germline, CDR1 is MDHEN, CDR2 SYDVKM. CDR3 nucleotides: TGTGCCGCGGTCGGGACCTCCCAGGGGGATACGCAGTATTTT. Translating it yields CAAVGTSQGDTQYF.

This chain connects TRBV27 to TRBJ2-7; 10 bases map to TRBD2. The CDR3 has 13 amino acids. V lost 6 bases, J lost 5 bases, and 4 bases stayed unmatched. Germline assignment: CDR1 MNHEY and CDR2 SMNVEV (reference sequence). CDR3 in amino acids: CASSQREGDEQYF. In DNA, the CDR3 is TGTGCCAGCAGCCAGCGGGAGGGTGACGAGCAGTACTTC.

This clone has a single count. This sequence joins TRBV9 and TRBJ1-5; D call uncertain. Trimming cost V 4 bases and J 6 bases, with 17 bases left between them. Germline V lookup: CDR1 SGDLS, CDR2 YYNGEE. There are 15 residues in the CDR3. The CDR3 loop reads CASSPTEVSGQPQHF. The CDR3 nucleotides read TGTGCCAGCAGCCCAACGGAGGTGAGCGGTCAGCCCCAGCATTTT.

The CDR3 DNA sequence: TGTGCCAGCAGCTTAGAGGGGAAAGGGGAGCTGTTTTTT. This encodes CASSLEGKGELFF. The chain recombines TRBV7-2 with TRBJ2-2, with D possibly TRBD1 on 5 matching bases. Trimming left V 1 base short and J 8 bases short, with 8 bases between. The CDR3 has 13 amino acids. In germline, CDR1 is SGHTA, CDR2 FQGNSA.

V usage is TRBV19 and J usage is TRBJ1-5, with TRBD1 identical over 11 bases. Germline V gene lookup returns CDR1 LNHDA and CDR2 SQIVND (reference sequence). The CDR3 is made up of 15 amino acids. V lost 7 bases and J lost 6; bases outside the gene matches: 8. CDR3 in DNA: TGTGCCAGTACCCCCGGGACAGGGGGAGCTCAGCCCCAGCATTTT. The encoded protein is CASTPGTGGAQPQHF.

This clone was seen a single time. The chain employs TRBV7-2 and TRBJ1-1; TRBD1 agrees at 8 bases. Looked up from germline, CDR1 is SGHTA and CDR2 is FQGNSA. Trimming at V came to 5 bases and at J to 7 bases, leaving 12 bases not matched to a gene. This CDR3 contains 15 residues. This CDR3 is CASSRSGQGASEAFF. For the CDR3, the DNA is TGTGCCAGCAGCCGTTCGGGGCAGGGGGCAAGTGAAGCTTTCTTT.

The rearrangement uses TRBV6-2 or TRBV6-3 and TRBJ2-1; a possible D gene is TRBD2 (6 bases). The CDR3 sequence is 17 residues long. Germline values: CDR1 MNHEY, CDR2 SVGEGT. Deletions cut 0 bases from V and 5 bases from J, with 17 bases between. The CDR3 reads CASSYSALGGENNEQFF. In DNA, the CDR3 is TGTGCCAGCAGTTACTCAGCCTTGGGGGGAGAAAACAATGAGCAGTTCTTC.

J is TRBJ1-1 and V is TRBV6-6; the D is unclear. CDR1 MNHNY and CDR2 SVGAGI come from the germline V gene (reference sequence). V was clipped by 2 bases and J by 1 base, with 14 bases between them. The CDR3 has 16 residues. The DNA for the CDR3 is TGTGCCAGCAGTTACCCACAATCCACACGGAACACTGAAGCTTTCTTT. Its translation is CASSYPQSTRNTEAFF.

The chain employs TRBV18 and TRBJ1-4; the D is unclear. V lost 6 bases, J lost 4 bases, and 12 bases lay in between. Looked up from germline, CDR1 is KGHSH and CDR2 is LQKENI. The CDR3 runs 14 residues. The CDR3 spells CASSLGSGNEKLFF. The CDR3 DNA follows: TGTGCCAGCTCCCTCGGGTCGGGTAATGAAAAACTGTTTTTT. The entire variable domain, with the rest obtained from reference TRBV18 and TRBJ1-4, is as follows: NAGVMQNPRHLVRRRGQEARLRCSPMKGHSHVYWYRQLPEEGLKFMVYLQKENIIDESGMPKERFSAEFPKEGPSILRIQQVVRGDSAAYFCASSLGSGNEKLFFGSGTQLSVL.

This chain connects TRBV3-1 (or the pseudogene TRBV3-2) to TRBJ2-1; 12 nucleotides line up with TRBD2. V gave up 5 bases and J gave up 6 bases; unmatched junction bases: 11. CDR1 and CDR2 from the germline V gene are LGHDT and YNNKEL (reference sequence). The CDR3 consists of 17 residues. This chain's CDR3 is CASSKASGGAFSNEQFF. CDR3 nucleotide sequence: TGTGCCAGCAGCAAAGCTAGCGGGGGGGCTTTTAGCAATGAGCAGTTCTTC.

The gene calls are TRBV10-1 and TRBJ2-4; TRBD2 agrees at 7 bases. Trimming at V came to 6 bases and at J to 4 bases, leaving 9 bases not matched to a gene. The CDR3 is 15 amino acids. Per germline, CDR1 WNHNN and CDR2 SYGVQD (reference sequence). The chain's CDR3 is CASRSKRGEKNIQYF. The CDR3 bases are TGCGCCAGCAGATCTAAGCGGGGCGAGAAAAACATTCAGTACTTC.

This chain joins TRBV9 and TRBJ2-3, with 7 bases identical to TRBD1. J was trimmed by 4 bases and V by 3 bases; bases with no gene match: 5. The CDR3 covers 14 residues. CDR1 is SGDLS, CDR2 YYNGEE, per germline. For the CDR3, the DNA is TGTGCCAGCAGCGCCACAGGGGTCGCAGATACGCAGTATTTT. Its translation: CASSATGVADTQYF.

The chain uses TRBV7-8 and TRBJ2-1; no reliable D call. There are 15 residues in the CDR3. The germline V and J ends were trimmed by 1 base and 0 bases, with 7 bases remaining between them. CDR1 and CDR2 (germline): SGHVS, FQNEAQ. CDR3 DNA sequence: TGTGCCAGCAGCTTAGACTGGAGCTCCTACAATGAGCAGTTCTTC. Its protein product is CASSLDWSSYNEQFF.

The chain recombines TRBV7-2 with TRBJ1-5; tentative D call: TRBD1 (5 bases). Trimming took 3 bases from V and 4 from J, leaving 13 bases between them. CDR1 and CDR2 from the germline V gene are SGHTA and FQGNSA. CDR3 length equals 15 residues. CDR3 sequence: CASSFLWGDNQPQHF. CDR3 in DNA: TGTGCCAGCAGCTTCCTCTGGGGGGATAATCAGCCCCAGCATTTT.

This clone has just one count. CDR3 loop: CAVSTGLSQYF. DNA of the CDR3: TGTGCCGTTTCAACAGGGCTATCCCAGTACTTC. The rearrangement joins TRBV30 to TRBJ2-5, with D perhaps TRBD1 (6 bases). In germline, CDR1 is GTSNPN, CDR2 SVGIG (reference sequence). V lost 8 bases to trimming and J lost 9 bases, with 16 bases between them. This CDR3 spans 11 amino acids.

The CDR3 DNA is TGTGCCAGCAGCTTAGCGAAAACGGGAGGTCCCTACGAGCAGTACTTC. It yields the protein CASSLAKTGGPYEQYF. The gene calls are TRBV7-2 and TRBJ2-7, with 7 bases fitting TRBD2. Trimming cost V 0 bases and J 2 bases; bases outside gene matches: 7. This CDR3 spans 16 amino acids. Germline lookup yields CDR1 SGHTA and CDR2 FQGNSA. The full variable domain, in which reference TRBV7-2 and TRBJ2-7 provide the parts outside the CDR3, is GAGVSQSPSNKVTEKGKDVELRCDPISGHTALYWYRQSLGQGLEFLIYFQGNSAPDKSGLPSDRFSAERTGGSVSTLTIQRTQQEDSAVYLCASSLAKTGGPYEQYFGPGTRLTVT.

The chain employs TRBV18 and TRBJ1-6; no reliable D call. Germline-derived CDR1 and CDR2 are KGHSH and LQKENI. The CDR3 covers 16 residues. V lost 2 bases and J 0 bases, leaving 8 bases between the germline ends. The CDR3 DNA reads TGTGCCAGCTCACCAACACCTAGCTCCTATAATTCACCCCTCCACTTT. Translated, it gives CASSPTPSSYNSPLHF.

The genes are TRBV19 and TRBJ2-7; 7 bases agree with TRBD1. The CDR3 is 13 residues long. Germline values: CDR1 LNHDA, CDR2 SQIVND (reference sequence). Trimming took 4 bases from V and 6 from J; bases not matched to a gene: 6. In DNA form, the CDR3 reads TGTGCCAGTAGTACCAGGGGGTCCGGCGAGCAGTACTTC. As protein: CASSTRGSGEQYF. The full variable domain, with the rest looked up from reference TRBV19 and TRBJ2-7, is DGGITQSPKYLFRKEGQNVTLSCEQNLNHDAMYWYRQDPGQGLRLIYYSQIVNDFQKGDIAEGYSVSREKKESFPLTVTSAQKNPTAFYLCASSTRGSGEQYFGPGTRLTVT.

This clone showed up just once. This chain joins TRBV7-2 and TRBJ1-1, with D possibly matching TRBD1 (5 bases). The germline V gene has CDR1 SGHTA and CDR2 FQGNSA. CDR3 length: 16 residues. Trimming pared 7 bases from V and 1 base from J, leaving 19 bases between. CDR3 residues: CASTPGGDRRNTEAFF. For the CDR3, the DNA is TGTGCCAGCACCCCGGGGGGGGACCGGAGGAACACTGAAGCTTTCTTT.

The chain uses TRBV6-5 and TRBJ1-1; TRBD1 is a possible D gene (5 bases). The germline CDR1 and CDR2 sequences are MNHEY and SVGAGI. The V end was cut by 2 bases, the J end by 3 bases, with 10 bases between. The CDR3 contains 14 residues. CDR3 DNA: TGTGCCAGCAGTTACGGGGCCTCGGACACTGAAGCTTTCTTT. This codes for CASSYGASDTEAFF.

This CDR3 reads CASTRTGGVYTEAFF. The CDR3 coding sequence is TGTGCCAGCACACGGACAGGGGGCGTCTACACTGAAGCTTTCTTT. This chain links TRBV6-5 with TRBJ1-1; 11 bases fit TRBD1. The ends lost 7 bases at V and 3 bases at J; junction bases unmatched: 7. CDR3 length: 15 amino acids. Germline assignment: CDR1 MNHEY and CDR2 SVGAGI.

The genes are TRBV18 and TRBJ1-2, with 8 bases identical to TRBD1. The germline CDR1 and CDR2 sequences are KGHSH and LQKENI. The V segment lost 4 bases and the J segment 6 bases; nucleotides outside the gene matches: 4. The CDR3 is 13 residues long. CDR3 protein: CASSLTGVDGYTF. As DNA, the CDR3 is TGTGCCAGCTCACTGACAGGGGTGGATGGCTACACCTTC.